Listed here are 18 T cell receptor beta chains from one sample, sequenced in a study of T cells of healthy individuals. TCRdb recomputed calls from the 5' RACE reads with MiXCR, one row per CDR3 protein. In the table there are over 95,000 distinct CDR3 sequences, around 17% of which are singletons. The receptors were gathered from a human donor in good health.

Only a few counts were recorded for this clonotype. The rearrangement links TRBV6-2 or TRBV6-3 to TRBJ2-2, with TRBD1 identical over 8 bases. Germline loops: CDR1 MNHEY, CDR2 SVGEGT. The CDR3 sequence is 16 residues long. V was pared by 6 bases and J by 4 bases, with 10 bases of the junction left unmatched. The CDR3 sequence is CASSPRTGWITGELFF. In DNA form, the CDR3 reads TGTGCCAGCAGCCCTCGGACAGGGTGGATCACCGGGGAGCTGTTTTTT.

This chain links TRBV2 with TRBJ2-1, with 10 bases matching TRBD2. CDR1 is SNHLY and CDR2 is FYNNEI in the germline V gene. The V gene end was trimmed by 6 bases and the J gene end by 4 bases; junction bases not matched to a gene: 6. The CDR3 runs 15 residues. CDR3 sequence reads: CASRAASGSYNEQFF. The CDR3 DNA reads TGTGCCAGCAGGGCAGCTAGCGGGAGTTACAATGAGCAGTTCTTC.

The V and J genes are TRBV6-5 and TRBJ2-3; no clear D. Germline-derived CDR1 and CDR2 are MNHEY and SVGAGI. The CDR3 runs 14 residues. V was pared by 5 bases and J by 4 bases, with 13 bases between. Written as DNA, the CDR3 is TGTGCCAGCAGTCCAGGCCTTCAGGCAGATACGCAGTATTTT. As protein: CASSPGLQADTQYF.

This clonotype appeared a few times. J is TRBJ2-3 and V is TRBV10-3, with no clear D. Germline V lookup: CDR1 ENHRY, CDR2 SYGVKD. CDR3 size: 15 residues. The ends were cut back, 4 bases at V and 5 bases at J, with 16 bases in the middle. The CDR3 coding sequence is TGTGCCATCAGTGTCCGAGGAAGTGGAGAAGATACGCAGTATTTT. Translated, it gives CAISVRGSGEDTQYF.

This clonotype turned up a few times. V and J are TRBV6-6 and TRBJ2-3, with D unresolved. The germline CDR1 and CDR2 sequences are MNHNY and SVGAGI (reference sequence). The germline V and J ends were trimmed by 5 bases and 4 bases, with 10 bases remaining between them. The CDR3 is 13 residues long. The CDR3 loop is CASSLQWSDTQYF. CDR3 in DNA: TGTGCCAGCAGTCTACAGTGGTCAGATACGCAGTATTTT.

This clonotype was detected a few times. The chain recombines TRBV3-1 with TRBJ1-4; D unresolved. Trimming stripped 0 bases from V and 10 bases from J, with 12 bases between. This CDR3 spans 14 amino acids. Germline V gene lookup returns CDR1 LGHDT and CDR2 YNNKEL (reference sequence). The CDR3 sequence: CASSQDTGLRKLFF. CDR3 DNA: TGTGCCAGCAGCCAAGATACCGGACTCAGAAAACTGTTTTTT.

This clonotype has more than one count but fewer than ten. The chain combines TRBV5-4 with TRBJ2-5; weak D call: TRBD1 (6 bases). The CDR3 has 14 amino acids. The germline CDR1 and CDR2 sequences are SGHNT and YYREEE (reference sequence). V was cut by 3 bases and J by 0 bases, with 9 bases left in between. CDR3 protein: CASSWTDNQETQYF. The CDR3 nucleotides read TGTGCCAGCAGCTGGACAGATAACCAAGAGACCCAGTACTTC. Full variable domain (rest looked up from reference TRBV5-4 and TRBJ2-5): ETGVTQSPTHLIKTRGQQVTLRCSSQSGHNTVSWYQQALGQGPQFIFQYYREEENGRGNFPPRFSGLQFPNYSSELNVNALELDDSALYLCASSWTDNQETQYFGPGTRLLVL.

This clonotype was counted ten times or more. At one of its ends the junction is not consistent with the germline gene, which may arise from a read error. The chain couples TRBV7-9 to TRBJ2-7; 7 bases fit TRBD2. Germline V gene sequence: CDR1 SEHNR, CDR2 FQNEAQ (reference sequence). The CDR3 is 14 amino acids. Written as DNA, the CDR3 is TGTGCCAGCAGCCTAGCGGATAGCTCCTACGAGCAGTACTTC. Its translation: CASSLADSSYEQYF.

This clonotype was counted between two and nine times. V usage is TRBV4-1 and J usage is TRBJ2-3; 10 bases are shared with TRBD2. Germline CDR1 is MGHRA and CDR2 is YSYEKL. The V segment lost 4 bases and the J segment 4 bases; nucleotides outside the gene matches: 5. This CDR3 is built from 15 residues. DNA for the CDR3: TGCGCCAGCAGCCCTAGCGGGAGAGTTGCAGATACGCAGTATTTT. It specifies CASSPSGRVADTQYF.

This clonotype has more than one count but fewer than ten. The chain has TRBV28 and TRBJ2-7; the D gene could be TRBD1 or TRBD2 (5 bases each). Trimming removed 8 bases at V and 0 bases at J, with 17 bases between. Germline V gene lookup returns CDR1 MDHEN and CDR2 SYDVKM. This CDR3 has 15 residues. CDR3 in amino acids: CASGDPTGSSYEQYF. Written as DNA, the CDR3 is TGTGCCAGCGGGGACCCGACCGGTAGCTCCTACGAGCAGTACTTC.

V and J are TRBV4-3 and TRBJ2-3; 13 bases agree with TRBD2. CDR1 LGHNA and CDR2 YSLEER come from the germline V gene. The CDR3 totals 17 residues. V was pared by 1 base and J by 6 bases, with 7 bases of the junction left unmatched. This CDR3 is CASSQAGLAGEGDTQYF. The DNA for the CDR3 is TGCGCCAGCAGCCAAGCAGGACTAGCGGGAGAAGGCGATACGCAGTATTTT.

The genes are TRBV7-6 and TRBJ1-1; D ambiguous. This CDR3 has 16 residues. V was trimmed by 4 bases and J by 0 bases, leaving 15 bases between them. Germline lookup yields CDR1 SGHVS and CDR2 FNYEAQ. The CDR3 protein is CASSSVVGPMNTEAFF. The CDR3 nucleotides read TGTGCCAGCAGCTCAGTGGTGGGCCCGATGAACACTGAAGCTTTCTTT.

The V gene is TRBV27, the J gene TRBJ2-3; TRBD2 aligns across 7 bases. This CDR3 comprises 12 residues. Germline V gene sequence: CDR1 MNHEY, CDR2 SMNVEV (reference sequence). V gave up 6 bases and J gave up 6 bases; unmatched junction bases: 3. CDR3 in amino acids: CASSYGGDTQYF. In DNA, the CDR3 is TGTGCCAGCAGCTACGGGGGGGATACGCAGTATTTT.

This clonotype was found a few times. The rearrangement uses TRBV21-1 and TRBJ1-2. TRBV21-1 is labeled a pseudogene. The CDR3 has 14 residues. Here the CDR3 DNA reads TGTGCGAACCCGCGCTCGCGGGGGGCGGTTGGCTACACCTTC. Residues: CANPRSRGAVGYTF.

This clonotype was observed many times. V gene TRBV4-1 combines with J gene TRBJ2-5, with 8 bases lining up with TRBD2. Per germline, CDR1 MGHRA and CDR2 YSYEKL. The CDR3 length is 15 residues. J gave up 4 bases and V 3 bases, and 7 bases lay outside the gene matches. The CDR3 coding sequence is TGCGCCAGCAGCCAGGGACTAGAGCGGGGAGAGACCCAGTACTTC. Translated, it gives CASSQGLERGETQYF.

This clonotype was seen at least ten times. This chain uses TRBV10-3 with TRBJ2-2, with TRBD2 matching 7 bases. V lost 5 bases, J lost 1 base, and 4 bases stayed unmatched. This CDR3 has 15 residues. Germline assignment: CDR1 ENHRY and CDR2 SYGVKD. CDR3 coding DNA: TGTGCCATCAGTCAAGGCGGGGGGAACACCGGGGAGCTGTTTTTT. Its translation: CAISQGGGNTGELFF.

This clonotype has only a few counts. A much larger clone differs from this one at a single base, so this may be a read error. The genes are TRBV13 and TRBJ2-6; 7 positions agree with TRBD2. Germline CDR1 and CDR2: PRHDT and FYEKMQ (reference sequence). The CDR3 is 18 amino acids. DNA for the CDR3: TGTGCCAGCAGGGCACGGGACTATTCATTCTCTGGGGCCAACGTCCTGAATTTC. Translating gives CASRARDYSFSGANVLNF.

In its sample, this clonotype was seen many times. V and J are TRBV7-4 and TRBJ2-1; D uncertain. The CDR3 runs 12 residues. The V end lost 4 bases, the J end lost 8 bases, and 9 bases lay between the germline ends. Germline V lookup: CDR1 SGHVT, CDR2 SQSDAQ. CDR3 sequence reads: CASSSYLDEQFF. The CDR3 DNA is TGTGCCAGCAGCTCATACTTGGATGAGCAGTTCTTC.